This TCR beta chain was profiled in a study of T cell changes during pregnancy in multiple sclerosis. The data were produced by immunoSEQ multiplex PCR, yet TCRdb's version contains in-frame clones alone and is incomplete. The sample lists 11,000 or so clones, 90% to 95% seen once, with around 0.3% in the top ten. With V trimmed by 8 bases and J by 9 bases, 10 bases remained unmatched. CDR3 length equals 15 residues. Looked up from germline, CDR1 is MGHDK and CDR2 is SYGVNS. The clonotype comes from a female donor with multiple sclerosis, enrolled in a pregnancy study. Sample: CD4+ T cells from peripheral blood mononuclear cells, taken before pregnancy. The J gene is TRBJ1-6, the V gene TRBV25-1; TRBD1 matches at 10 bases. CDR3 nucleotide sequence: TGTGCCAGCGGCGAGACAGGGGGCTTGAGTTCACCCCTCCACTTT. Translated: CASGETGGLSSPLHF.